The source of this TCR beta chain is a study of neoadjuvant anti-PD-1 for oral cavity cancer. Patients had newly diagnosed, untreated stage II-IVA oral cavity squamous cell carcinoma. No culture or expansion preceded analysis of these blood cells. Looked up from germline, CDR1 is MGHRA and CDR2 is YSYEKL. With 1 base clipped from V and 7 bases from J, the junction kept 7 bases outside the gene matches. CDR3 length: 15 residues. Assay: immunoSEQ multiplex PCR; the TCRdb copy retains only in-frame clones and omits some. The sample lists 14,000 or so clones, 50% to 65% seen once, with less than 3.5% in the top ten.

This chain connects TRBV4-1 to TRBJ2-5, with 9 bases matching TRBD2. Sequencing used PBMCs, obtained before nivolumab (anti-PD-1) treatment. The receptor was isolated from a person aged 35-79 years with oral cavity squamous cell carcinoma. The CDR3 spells CASSQGIAGERTQYF. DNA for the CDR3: TGCGCCAGCAGCCAAGGGATAGCGGGAGAGAGGACCCAGTACTTC.